This T cell receptor (beta chain) was captured by sequencing in a study of cytomegalovirus exposure and HLA in healthy donors. This clone has a handful of counts. Antigen unknown. Germline V lookup: CDR1 LNHDA, CDR2 SQIVND (reference sequence). This CDR3 has 14 amino acids. Broader study findings: The productive fraction for most TCR beta V segments was about 87% or about 30% in an earlier analysis. Links to common viral pathogens appeared, in a later analysis, for several of the most significant clusters. With later analysis, a missense DCLRE1C variant became linked to TCR beta V- and J-gene trimming.

A multiplex PCR was run with 60 Vbeta primers and 13 Jbeta primers. Assay used: immunoSEQ multiplex PCR; TCRdb lists only in-frame clones, some missing. Of approximately 110,000 clones in the sample, about 81% were seen once. The clonotype originates from a woman in her 30s in good health and CMV-seronegative. Sequencing was done on a sample of PBMCs. The gene calls are TRBV19 and TRBJ2-5; TRBD1 might be the D (6 bases). The DNA end lines up better with TRBJ2-7; the J call may be wrong. CDR3 in DNA: TGTGCCAGTAGAATGCAACAGGGCTCTGACGAGCAGTACTTC. Its translation is CASRMQQGSDEQYF.